These 28 T cell receptor beta chains originate from one sample sequenced in a study of CD8 T cells in ankylosing spondylitis. Whole-study findings and limits: A motif in TCR beta, a set of seven to nine highly homologous variants, appeared characteristic of ankylosing spondylitis blood.

Their cognate antigens are unknown. TCRdb analysed the 5' RACE reads with MiXCR anew, one entry per CDR3 protein. The data hold about 450,000 distinct CDR3 sequences, with roughly 26% observed a single time. Sequenced material: blood, either unsorted or a sorted T cell fraction (not recorded which). Receptor source: a male donor with ankylosing spondylitis.

This clonotype was seen a few times. The rearrangement joins TRBV5-1 to TRBJ1-4; possibly TRBD1 for D (5 bases). The CDR3 has 14 amino acids. Per germline, CDR1 SGHRS and CDR2 YFSETQ. Trimming took 0 bases from V and 8 from J, leaving 11 bases between them. CDR3 nucleotide sequence: TGCGCCAGCAGCTTGGTGACAGCACGAGAAAAACTGTTTTTT. Protein product: CASSLVTAREKLFF.

This clonotype was detected only a few times. The chain joins TRBV5-5 to TRBJ1-2; D ambiguous. Looked up from germline, CDR1 is SGHKS and CDR2 is YYEKEE (reference sequence). The CDR3 has 13 amino acids. The V gene lost 3 bases and the J gene lost 4 bases, with 10 bases spanning the gap. The chain's CDR3 is CASSYGPVYGYTF. DNA for the CDR3: TGTGCCAGCAGCTACGGACCCGTCTATGGCTACACCTTC.

The chain links TRBV9 to TRBJ1-2; possible D gene TRBD1, 5 bases. The V gene's germline CDR1 is SGDLS and CDR2 YYNGEE. This CDR3 is built from 15 residues. The V gene lost 2 bases and the J gene lost 3 bases, with 14 bases spanning the gap. The CDR3 region is CASSVFGRVDYGYTF. The CDR3 coding sequence is TGTGCCAGCAGCGTCTTTGGCAGGGTTGACTATGGCTACACCTTC.

The chain recombines TRBV7-6 with TRBJ2-5, with TRBD2 as a possible D gene (5 bases). The CDR3 is 14 residues long. Germline V gives CDR1 SGHVS, CDR2 FNYEAQ. V was shortened by 6 bases and J by 0 bases, with 11 bases between the two germline ends. The CDR3: CASSLSDNQETQYF. CDR3 bases: TGTGCCAGCAGTCTTAGCGACAACCAAGAGACCCAGTACTTC. Together with reference TRBV7-6 and TRBJ2-5, the CDR3 gives the full variable domain: GAGVSQSPRYKVTKRGQDVALRCDPISGHVSLYWYRQALGQGPEFLTYFNYEAQQDKSGLPNDRFSAERPEGSISTLTIQRTEQRDSAMYRCASSLSDNQETQYFGPGTRLLVL.

This clonotype was seen only a few times. In DNA form, the CDR3 reads TGTGCCAGCAGCTCTACCTTTTCCAGGGGGCGTGATGAAGCTTTCTTT. This gives the protein CASSSTFSRGRDEAFF. The chain uses TRBV7-9 and TRBJ1-1, with 8 bases fitting TRBD1. This CDR3 region has 16 residues. Trimming cost V 4 bases and J 7 bases; bases outside gene matches: 14. CDR1 is SEHNR and CDR2 is FQNEAQ in the germline V gene (reference sequence).

This clonotype was found once. CDR3 in DNA: TGTGCCAGCAGTTACGGACAGGACGGACAGCCCCAGCATTTT. Amino acids: CASSYGQDGQPQHF. The J gene is TRBJ1-5, the V gene TRBV3-1, with 7 bases lining up with TRBD1. Per the germline V gene, CDR1 is LGHDT and CDR2 is YNNKEL (reference sequence). The CDR3 consists of 14 residues. With V trimmed by 6 bases and J by 7 bases, 9 bases remained unmatched. The full variable domain, with the rest looked up from reference TRBV3-1 and TRBJ1-5, is DTAVSQTPKYLVTQMGNDKSIKCEQNLGHDTMYWYKQDSKKFLKIMFSYNNKELIINETVPNRFSPKSPDKAHLNLHINSLELGDSAVYFCASSYGQDGQPQHFGDGTRLSIL.

V and J are TRBV6-2 or TRBV6-3 and TRBJ1-5; tentatively, D is TRBD1 (5 bases). CDR3 length equals 17 residues. Germline V gene data show CDR1 as MNHEY and CDR2 as SVGEGT. V lost 0 bases and J 2 bases, leaving 14 bases between the germline ends. CDR3: CASSYSPGSIRNQPQHF. In DNA, the CDR3 is TGTGCCAGCAGTTACTCGCCAGGGTCGATCCGCAATCAGCCCCAGCATTTT.

This chain joins TRBV9 and TRBJ1-5; unclear D gene. The CDR3 is 13 residues long. Trimming shortened V by 0 bases and J by 5 bases, and 6 bases separated the two germline ends. In germline, CDR1 is SGDLS, CDR2 YYNGEE. CDR3 DNA: TGTGCCAGCAGCGTAGGACCTGATCAGCCCCAGCATTTT. Translated, it gives CASSVGPDQPQHF. The full variable domain, its missing parts supplied by reference TRBV9 and TRBJ1-5, is DSGVTQTPKHLITATGQRVTLRCSPRSGDLSVYWYQQSLDQGLQFLIQYYNGEERAKGNILERFSAQQFPDLHSELNLSSLELGDSALYFCASSVGPDQPQHFGDGTRLSIL.

V usage is TRBV20-1 and J usage is TRBJ2-5; D tentatively reads TRBD1 or TRBD2 (5 bases each). Germline CDR1 is DFQATT and CDR2 is SNEGSKA (reference sequence). The CDR3 sequence is 13 residues long. Trimming took 0 bases from V and 5 from J, leaving 10 bases between them. In DNA form, the CDR3 reads TGCAGTGCTAGAGATATGGGGGAGGAGACCCAGTACTTC. Translating gives CSARDMGEETQYF.

In its sample, this clonotype was seen a few times. The chain uses TRBV21-1 and TRBJ2-6; whether TRBD1, the table's D call, matches the DNA was not checked. TRBV21-1 is classified as a pseudogene. This CDR3 is built from 19 residues. The CDR3 coding sequence is TGTGCCAGCAGCCCAAGAGGCCCAGGGGGCCTGTCTGGGGCCAACGTCCTGACTTTC. The encoded protein is CASSPRGPGGLSGANVLTF.

CDR3 sequence reads: CASSYLRREVCLEQFF. Written as DNA, the CDR3 is TGTGCCAGCAGTTACTTACGGCGGGAGGTTTGTCTTGAGCAGTTCTTC. The chain joins TRBV6-7 to TRBJ2-1, with 8 bases identical to TRBD2. TRBV6-7 is sorted into the ORF group, with uncertain function. Trimming removed 1 base from V and 9 bases from J; junction bases left unmatched: 11. The CDR3 contains 16 residues.

In its sample, this clonotype was seen a few times. The rearrangement uses TRBV7-8 and TRBJ1-1, with TRBD1 matching 10 bases. Trimming cost V 1 base and J 10 bases; bases outside gene matches: 6. Germline CDR1 reads SGHVS; CDR2 reads FQNEAQ. This CDR3 region has 14 residues. CDR3 nucleotides: TGTGCCAGCAGCTTAGTGGGACAGGGGTCGGGAGCTTTCTTT. This translates into CASSLVGQGSGAFF.

This clonotype has more than one count but fewer than ten. This chain links TRBV5-5 with TRBJ2-7; TRBD2 matches 13 bases. The V gene end was trimmed by 3 bases and the J gene end by 3 bases; junction bases not matched to a gene: 6. This CDR3 region has 16 residues. CDR1 and CDR2 from the germline V gene are SGHKS and YYEKEE (reference sequence). CDR3 region: CASSSPGLAGNYEQYF. In DNA, the CDR3 is TGTGCCAGCAGCTCCCCGGGACTAGCGGGAAACTACGAGCAGTACTTC.

J is TRBJ2-1 and V is TRBV11-2, with a possible D match to TRBD2 (6 bases). V dropped 8 bases and J dropped 9 bases, with 20 bases sitting between them. CDR3 length equals 14 residues. The germline V gene has CDR1 SGHAT and CDR2 FQNNGV. CDR3 sequence: CASREAGTWGEQFF. CDR3 sequence (DNA): TGTGCCAGCCGAGAGGCGGGGACTTGGGGTGAGCAGTTCTTC.

The chain couples TRBV6-1 to TRBJ1-5; TRBD1 might be the D (6 bases). The CDR3 sequence is 15 residues long. V lost 2 bases to trimming and J lost 5 bases, with 13 bases between them. Germline CDR1 reads MNHNS; CDR2 reads SASEGT. CDR3 region: CASSEIYRDDQPQHF. As DNA, the CDR3 is TGTGCCAGCAGTGAAATCTACAGGGATGATCAGCCCCAGCATTTT.

V is TRBV19 and J is TRBJ1-4, with D tentatively TRBD1 (6 bases). Trimming removed 1 base at V and 14 bases at J, with 8 bases between. Germline loops: CDR1 LNHDA, CDR2 SQIVND (reference sequence). CDR3 length: 11 amino acids. This CDR3 is CASSIGDTLFF. CDR3 nucleotides: TGTGCCAGTAGTATAGGGGACACGCTGTTTTTT.

A remark on this clonotype: One end of the junction varies from germline; a read error may be responsible. The gene calls are TRBV20-1 and TRBJ2-2, with D possibly TRBD1 on 6 matching bases. The CDR3 consists of 14 residues. Per germline, CDR1 DFQATT and CDR2 SNEGSKA (reference sequence). The CDR3 region has the DNA TGCAGTGCTGGAGACAGGACACGAACCGGGGAGCTGTTTTTT. This codes for CSAGDRTRTGELFF.

V usage is TRBV11-2 and J usage is TRBJ2-1; 9 nucleotides line up with TRBD2. With V trimmed by 5 bases and J by 5 bases, 19 bases remained unmatched. The CDR3 is 19 amino acids. The germline CDR1 and CDR2 sequences are SGHAT and FQNNGV. For the CDR3, the DNA is TGTGCCAGCAGCCCCGGGAAGTTGGCTAGCGGGACGAGCCACAATGAGCAGTTCTTC. This gives the protein CASSPGKLASGTSHNEQFF.

The chain is built from TRBV29-1 and TRBJ2-1; TRBD1 matches 9 bases. Germline CDR1 and CDR2: SQVTM and ANQGSEA. The V segment lost 1 base and the J segment 1 base; nucleotides outside the gene matches: 5. This CDR3 has 16 amino acids. CDR3 region: CSVEGGQGWSYNEQFF. In nucleotides, the CDR3 is TGCAGCGTTGAAGGGGGACAGGGATGGTCCTACAATGAGCAGTTCTTC.

This clonotype was picked up a small number of times. V and J are TRBV7-9 and TRBJ1-4, with D unclear. Trimming stripped 5 bases from V and 1 base from J, with 11 bases between. Germline V gene sequence: CDR1 SEHNR, CDR2 FQNEAQ (reference sequence). CDR3 length equals 15 residues. The CDR3 loop is CASSREIRTNEKLFF. The CDR3 region has the DNA TGTGCCAGCAGCAGGGAGATCAGAACTAATGAAAAACTGTTTTTT.

The V gene is TRBV4-1, the J gene TRBJ2-1; unclear D gene. The CDR3 is 15 residues long. Germline CDR1 and CDR2: MGHRA and YSYEKL. V was pared by 0 bases and J by 8 bases, with 14 bases between. CDR3 sequence reads: CASSQDSGLFYEQFF. The CDR3 region has the DNA TGCGCCAGCAGCCAAGACTCCGGGCTATTCTATGAGCAGTTCTTC.

In DNA, the CDR3 is TGTGCCAGCAGCTCGGAGTACACCGGGGAGCTGTTTTTT. Encoded protein: CASSSEYTGELFF. The chain joins TRBV7-7 to TRBJ2-2; the D is unclear. The length of the CDR3 is 13 residues. Germline CDR1 and CDR2: SSHAT and FNYEAQ (reference sequence). The V end was cut by 4 bases, the J end by 3 bases, with 6 bases between.

This clonotype was counted only a few times. The chain recombines TRBV10-3 with TRBJ2-4; TRBD1 matches at 9 bases. In germline, CDR1 is ENHRY, CDR2 SYGVKD. The CDR3 spans 12 residues. Losses at the gene ends were 9 bases for V and 7 bases for J; bases not matched to a gene: 4. CDR3 sequence: CAIGTGFNIQYF. The CDR3 coding sequence is TGTGCCATTGGGACAGGGTTTAACATTCAGTACTTC.

The J gene is TRBJ2-7, the V gene TRBV28, with 9 positions matching TRBD1. V lost 8 bases and J lost 3; bases outside the gene matches: 8. Germline V gene lookup returns CDR1 MDHEN and CDR2 SYDVKM. The CDR3 spans 14 residues. CDR3 DNA: TGTGCCAGCGCCCTAGGGACAGGGAACTACGAGCAGTACTTC. It specifies CASALGTGNYEQYF.

This chain connects TRBV7-2 to TRBJ2-3, with D perhaps TRBD2 (6 bases). Germline CDR1 is SGHTA and CDR2 is FQGNSA. The CDR3 runs 12 residues. Trimming removed 4 bases from V and 8 bases from J, with 10 bases in between. Here the CDR3 reads CASSSQGGTQYF. CDR3 nucleotides: TGTGCCAGCAGCTCGCAGGGAGGTACGCAGTATTTT.

The rearrangement links TRBV2 to TRBJ2-3, with 8 positions matching TRBD2. From germline, CDR1 is SNHLY and CDR2 FYNNEI. The CDR3 runs 13 residues. V trimming: 10 bases; J trimming: 9 bases; junction bases outside the gene matches: 12. CDR3 DNA: TGTGCCACAACGCCGGGACCGGGAGGGACGCAGTATTTT. Its translation: CATTPGPGGTQYF.

There are a few counts of this clonotype. The J gene is TRBJ2-3, the V gene TRBV5-1; D gene ambiguous. Germline V gene sequence: CDR1 SGHRS, CDR2 YFSETQ. The ends were cut back, 4 bases at V and 0 bases at J, with 12 bases in the middle. The CDR3 is 15 amino acids. The CDR3 sequence is CASSGPQPSTDTQYF. In DNA, the CDR3 is TGCGCCAGCAGCGGCCCACAGCCTAGCACAGATACGCAGTATTTT.

The CDR3 DNA follows: TGTGCCAGCACGATGAGCGGGAGGATGTCAGATACGCAGTATTTT. Its protein product is CASTMSGRMSDTQYF. This chain joins TRBV9 and TRBJ2-3, with TRBD2 matching over 9 bases. This CDR3 contains 15 residues. Germline values: CDR1 SGDLS, CDR2 YYNGEE. V shed 6 bases, J shed 4 bases, and the junction held 9 bases outside the gene matches.